What follows is one T cell receptor beta chain and its context. The sample comes from a study of blood T cell repertoires in COVID-19. V lost 3 bases and J 8 bases, leaving 13 bases between the germline ends. CDR1 is GTSNPN and CDR2 is SVGIG in the germline V gene (reference sequence). CDR3 length equals 13 residues. Generated by immunoSEQ multiplex PCR, the TCRdb table keeps only in-frame clones and is missing some. The sample holds 97,000 or so clones, almost 85% seen once. The rearrangement links TRBV30 to TRBJ1-4; D might be TRBD1 (5 bases). Sequences were obtained from peripheral blood. This clonotype was sampled from a man in his 70s with acute or convalescent COVID-19. The CDR3, as DNA: TGTGCCTGGAGGTGGAGGGGTGGGGAAAAACTGTTTTTT. This sequence encodes CAWRWRGGEKLFF.